The 7 T cell receptor beta chains given below trace back to one sample, sequenced in a study of cytomegalovirus exposure and HLA in healthy donors (dated 2017 in TCRdb). The receptor library was made with the immunoSEQ multiplex PCR assay. For the multiplex PCR, a mixture combining 60 forward primers for TCR Vbeta segments and 13 reverse primers for TCR Jbeta segments was used. TCRdb stores this immuneACCESS table with in-frame sequences only. Part of the clones is absent; in the studies checked, under half of the shortfall reflects unresolved V genes, and no reason is known for the rest. The sample yields about 150,000 clones; over 60% were counted once. Approximately 1.6% of the sample lies in the top ten. The sample consisted of PBMCs. These receptors came from a woman under 30 in good health and CMV-seronegative.

The chain employs TRBV7-2 and TRBJ1-2; D is unclear. Per the germline V gene, CDR1 is SGHTA and CDR2 is FQGNSA. This CDR3 is 12 amino acids long. With 5 bases removed from V and 5 bases from J, the gap between germline ends came to 9 bases. The CDR3 here is CASSDGSYGYTF. The CDR3 coding sequence is TGTGCCAGCAGCGACGGGTCATATGGCTACACCTTC. Full variable domain (outside the CDR3, taken from reference TRBV7-2 and TRBJ1-2): GAGVSQSPSNKVTEKGKDVELRCDPISGHTALYWYRQSLGQGLEFLIYFQGNSAPDKSGLPSDRFSAERTGGSVSTLTIQRTQQEDSAVYLCASSDGSYGYTFGSGTRLTVV.

The chain is built from TRBV29-1 and TRBJ1-1; no firm D call. Trimming removed 4 bases from V and 11 bases from J, with 20 bases in between. Germline CDR1 reads SQVTM; CDR2 reads ANQGSEA. CDR3 length: 13 amino acids. This chain's CDR3 is CSVARGGPGPAFF. CDR3 bases: TGCAGCGTTGCCCGGGGTGGCCCCGGACCGGCTTTCTTT.

The chain joins TRBV5-4 to TRBJ2-5; a weak D match, TRBD2 (5 bases). The V end was cut by 2 bases, the J end by 2 bases, with 7 bases between. CDR1 and CDR2 (germline): SGHNT, YYREEE (reference sequence). The CDR3 is 13 amino acids. CDR3 in DNA: TGTGCCAGCAGCTTACGGGATCAAGAGACCCAGTACTTC. This codes for CASSLRDQETQYF.

The V and J genes are TRBV7-9 and TRBJ1-2; D may be TRBD1 (5 bases). Trimming stripped 3 bases from V and 7 bases from J, with 12 bases between. The CDR3 sequence is 13 residues long. The germline V gene has CDR1 SEHNR and CDR2 FQNEAQ (reference sequence). CDR3 residues: CASSFPGLAGYTF. The DNA for the CDR3 is TGTGCCAGCAGCTTCCCAGGGTTGGCTGGCTACACCTTC. The complete variable domain, with remaining parts taken from reference TRBV7-9 and TRBJ1-2, reads DTGVSQNPRHKITKRGQNVTFRCDPISEHNRLYWYRQTLGQGPEFLTYFQNEAQLEKSRLLSDRFSAERPKGSFSTLEIQRTEQGDSAMYLCASSFPGLAGYTFGSGTRLTVV.

The chain is built from TRBV9 and TRBJ1-6; D remains ambiguous. The germline CDR1 and CDR2 sequences are SGDLS and YYNGEE. This CDR3 comprises 15 residues. Deletions cut 2 bases from V and 0 bases from J, with 6 bases between. Here the CDR3 DNA reads TGTGCCAGCAGCGTCTCCGGCTCCTATAATTCACCCCTCCACTTT. It specifies CASSVSGSYNSPLHF. Together with reference TRBV9 and TRBJ1-6, the CDR3 gives the full variable domain: DSGVTQTPKHLITATGQRVTLRCSPRSGDLSVYWYQQSLDQGLQFLIQYYNGEERAKGNILERFSAQQFPDLHSELNLSSLELGDSALYFCASSVSGSYNSPLHFGNGTRLTVT.

The chain uses TRBV6-6 and TRBJ2-5; no firm D call. Trimming removed 4 bases from V and 3 bases from J, with 12 bases in between. Germline V gives CDR1 MNHNY, CDR2 SVGAGI (reference sequence). The CDR3 length is 14 residues. In DNA, the CDR3 is TGTGCCAGCAGTTCGGGTGAGGAAGAAGAGACCCAGTACTTC. It specifies CASSSGEEEETQYF.

This clone was counted between two and nine times. This chain connects TRBV27 to TRBJ1-2; TRBD1 might be the D (5 bases). Per germline, CDR1 MNHEY and CDR2 SMNVEV (reference sequence). V was trimmed by 5 bases and J by 8 bases, leaving 15 bases between them. This CDR3 is built from 13 residues. The CDR3 spells CASSHQGGGGYTF. Here the CDR3 DNA reads TGTGCCAGCAGTCACCAGGGAGGAGGCGGCTACACCTTC.